This TCR beta chain originates from a study of T cells in Graves' hyperthyroidism and ophthalmopathy. This clonotype was counted a few times. The study excluded patients with uncontrolled infection, other autoimmune disease, pregnancy or lactation. Fresh 10 ml peripheral blood yielded PBMCs. The V end was cut by 7 bases, the J end by 13 bases, with 17 bases between. The germline V gene encodes CDR1 GTSNPN and CDR2 SVGIG (reference sequence). This CDR3 region has 11 residues. RNA transcripts gave rise to amplified TCR beta CDR3 regions. The TCR CDR3 was amplified in a first-round RT-PCR using the HTBI primer set. A single record per CDR3 protein comes from TCRdb applying MiXCR to the multiplex PCR reads. This table has hundreds of thousands of distinct CDR3 sequences, roughly 23% appearing once.

V gene TRBV30 combines with J gene TRBJ2-1; no clear D. The specimen was blood. This receptor was identified in a woman in her 70s with Graves' ophthalmopathy. The CDR3 reads CASSTGLDQFF. CDR3 DNA sequence: TGTGCCTCCTCAACCGGGCTAGATCAGTTCTTC.